One sample yielded the 10 T cell receptor beta chains listed below, sequenced in a study of Ad26.COV2.S vaccination and SARS-CoV-2 variants. Treatment: about 20 received Ad26.COV2.S at low or high dose, single or two shots; roughly 5 received placebo; per-sample allocation not given. Each sample was drawn 63 days after the first injection (of vaccine or placebo). TCRdb's table, derived via immunoSEQ multiplex PCR, lists solely in-frame clones and lacks some. The data hold about 440,000 clones, with around 88% observed a single time. The sample was peripheral blood, taken in a trial of Ad26.COV2.S vaccine versus placebo. The origin of the receptors is a person between 18 and 60 years old who received the Ad26.COV2.S COVID-19 vaccine or a placebo.

The genes are TRBV24-1 and TRBJ1-2; D gene ambiguous. V was shortened by 4 bases and J by 2 bases, with 7 bases between the two germline ends. The germline V gene has CDR1 KGHDR and CDR2 SFDVKD. This CDR3 is 13 amino acids long. The CDR3 spells CATSEAGNYGYTF. The DNA for the CDR3 is TGTGCCACCAGTGAGGCAGGCAACTATGGCTACACCTTC.

The chain links TRBV7-8 to TRBJ1-1, with D perhaps TRBD1 (5 bases). This CDR3 region has 14 residues. Germline V CDR1 and CDR2: SGHVS, FQNEAQ. The germline V and J ends were trimmed by 3 bases and 10 bases, with 18 bases remaining between them. CDR3 amino acids: CASSFVMGRDGAFF. CDR3 coding DNA: TGTGCCAGCAGCTTTGTAATGGGAAGGGACGGAGCTTTCTTT.

Here the CDR3 reads CASTRTGTGELFF. Written as DNA, the CDR3 is TGTGCCAGCACCAGGACGGGCACCGGGGAGCTGTTTTTT. The chain joins TRBV6-5 to TRBJ2-2; D unclear. The V and J ends lost 7 bases and 4 bases respectively, with 10 bases between them. The germline V gene encodes CDR1 MNHEY and CDR2 SVGAGI. This CDR3 has 13 residues.

This sequence joins TRBV5-4 and TRBJ1-1; D call uncertain. The V gene lost 9 bases and the J gene lost 2 bases, with 8 bases spanning the gap. The CDR3 is 11 residues long. Germline V gene lookup returns CDR1 SGHNT and CDR2 YYREEE (reference sequence). The DNA for the CDR3 is TGTGCCACCCGGCTTAACACTGAAGCTTTCTTT. Its translation is CATRLNTEAFF. Using reference TRBV5-4 and TRBJ1-1 for the parts outside the CDR3, the full variable domain is ETGVTQSPTHLIKTRGQQVTLRCSSQSGHNTVSWYQQALGQGPQFIFQYYREEENGRGNFPPRFSGLQFPNYSSELNVNALELDDSALYLCATRLNTEAFFGQGTRLTVV.

V and J are TRBV6-2 or TRBV6-3 and TRBJ2-7, with D uncertain. Germline V gene data show CDR1 as MNHEY and CDR2 as SVGEGT. This CDR3 has 12 residues. The ends were cut back, 5 bases at V and 6 bases at J, with 11 bases in the middle. The chain's CDR3 is CASSPSYSEQYF. The CDR3 bases are TGTGCCAGCAGTCCCTCCTATTCCGAGCAGTACTTC.

V gene TRBV27 combines with J gene TRBJ1-1; tentatively, D is TRBD1 (5 bases). This CDR3 has 16 amino acids. Germline V gene lookup returns CDR1 MNHEY and CDR2 SMNVEV (reference sequence). V lost 2 bases to trimming and J lost 7 bases, with 20 bases between them. The CDR3 loop reads CASSLLNLGPRNEAFF. The CDR3 region has the DNA TGTGCCAGCAGTTTACTAAATTTGGGACCGAGGAATGAAGCTTTCTTT.

The V gene is TRBV7-2, the J gene TRBJ2-5; no definite D call. The CDR3 runs 13 residues. Germline CDR1 SGHTA, CDR2 FQGNSA. V was trimmed by 7 bases and J by 4 bases, leaving 13 bases between them. The CDR3 DNA is TGTGCCAGCACCCTCGGGCGGACAGAGACCCAGTACTTC. Its protein is CASTLGRTETQYF. The complete variable domain, with remaining parts taken from reference TRBV7-2 and TRBJ2-5, reads GAGVSQSPSNKVTEKGKDVELRCDPISGHTALYWYRQSLGQGLEFLIYFQGNSAPDKSGLPSDRFSAERTGGSVSTLTIQRTQQEDSAVYLCASTLGRTETQYFGPGTRLLVL.

The chain recombines TRBV12-3 or TRBV12-4 with TRBJ2-3; D remains unclear. V was shortened by 3 bases and J by 8 bases, with 9 bases between the two germline ends. The CDR3 is 12 amino acids. The CDR3: CASSFKPSTQYF. CDR3 sequence (DNA): TGTGCCAGCAGTTTTAAACCGAGTACGCAGTATTTT.

The chain combines TRBV4-1 with TRBJ2-2; D not certain. This CDR3 has 15 amino acids. Per germline, CDR1 MGHRA and CDR2 YSYEKL. V gave up 1 base and J gave up 10 bases, with 16 bases separating them. CDR3 loop: CASSQGLPGPEELFF. CDR3 DNA sequence: TGCGCCAGCAGCCAAGGACTTCCTGGGCCCGAGGAGCTGTTTTTT.

This chain links TRBV5-1 with TRBJ2-5; D not certain. CDR3 size: 14 residues. Germline CDR1 is SGHRS and CDR2 is YFSETQ. V shed 3 bases and J shed 2 bases, with 11 bases lying between them. The CDR3 here is CASSYTSSQETQYF. CDR3 DNA sequence: TGCGCCAGCAGCTATACCTCCAGTCAAGAGACCCAGTACTTC.